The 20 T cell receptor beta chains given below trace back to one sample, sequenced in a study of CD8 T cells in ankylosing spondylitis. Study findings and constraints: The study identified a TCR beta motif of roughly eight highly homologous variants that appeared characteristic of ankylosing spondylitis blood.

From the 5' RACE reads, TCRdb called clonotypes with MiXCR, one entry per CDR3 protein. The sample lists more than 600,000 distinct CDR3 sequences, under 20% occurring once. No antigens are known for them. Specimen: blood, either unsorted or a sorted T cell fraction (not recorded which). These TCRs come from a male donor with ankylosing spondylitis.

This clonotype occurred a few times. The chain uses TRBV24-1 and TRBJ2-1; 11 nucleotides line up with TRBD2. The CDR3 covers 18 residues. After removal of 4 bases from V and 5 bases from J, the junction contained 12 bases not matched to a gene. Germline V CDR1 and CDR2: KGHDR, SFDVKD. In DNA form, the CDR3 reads TGTGCCACCAGTGAGTATAAACCCGGGACTAGCGGCAACAATGAGCAGTTCTTC. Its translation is CATSEYKPGTSGNNEQFF.

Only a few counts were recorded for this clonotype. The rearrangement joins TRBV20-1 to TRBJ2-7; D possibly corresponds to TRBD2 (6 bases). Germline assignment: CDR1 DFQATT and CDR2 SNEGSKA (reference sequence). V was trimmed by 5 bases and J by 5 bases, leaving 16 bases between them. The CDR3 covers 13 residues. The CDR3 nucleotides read TGCAGTGCTGCGGGATCTAGCGTCGACGAGCAGTACTTC. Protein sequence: CSAAGSSVDEQYF.

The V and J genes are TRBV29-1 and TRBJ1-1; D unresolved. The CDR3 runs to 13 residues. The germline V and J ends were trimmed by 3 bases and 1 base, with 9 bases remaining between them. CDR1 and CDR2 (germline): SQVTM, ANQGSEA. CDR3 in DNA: TGCAGCGTTGAGGGTCGCAGGAACACTGAAGCTTTCTTT. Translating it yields CSVEGRRNTEAFF.

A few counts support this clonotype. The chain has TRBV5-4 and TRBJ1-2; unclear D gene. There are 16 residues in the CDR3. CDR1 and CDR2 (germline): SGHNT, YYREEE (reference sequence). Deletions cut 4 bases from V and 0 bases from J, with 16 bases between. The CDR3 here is CASSPPGKNTNYGYTF. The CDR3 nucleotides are TGTGCCAGCAGCCCACCCGGGAAAAATACTAACTATGGCTACACCTTC.

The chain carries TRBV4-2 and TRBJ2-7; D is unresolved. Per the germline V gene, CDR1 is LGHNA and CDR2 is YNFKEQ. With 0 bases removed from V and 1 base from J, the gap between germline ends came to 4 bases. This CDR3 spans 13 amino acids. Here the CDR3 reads CASSQELSYEQYF. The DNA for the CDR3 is TGTGCCAGCAGCCAAGAGTTGTCCTACGAGCAGTACTTC.

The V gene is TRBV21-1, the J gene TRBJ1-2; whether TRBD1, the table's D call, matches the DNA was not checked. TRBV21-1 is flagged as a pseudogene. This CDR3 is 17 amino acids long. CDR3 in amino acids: CASSIDSPGTLNYGYTF. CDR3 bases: TGTGCCAGCAGCATTGACTCCCCTGGAACACTTAACTATGGCTACACCTTC.

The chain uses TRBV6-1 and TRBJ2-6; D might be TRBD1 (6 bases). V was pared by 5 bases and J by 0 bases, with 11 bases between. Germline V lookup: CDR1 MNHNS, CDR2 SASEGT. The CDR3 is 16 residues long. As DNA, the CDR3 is TGTGCCAGCAGTAAAACAGGGAACTCTGGGGCCAACGTCCTGACTTTC. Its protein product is CASSKTGNSGANVLTF.

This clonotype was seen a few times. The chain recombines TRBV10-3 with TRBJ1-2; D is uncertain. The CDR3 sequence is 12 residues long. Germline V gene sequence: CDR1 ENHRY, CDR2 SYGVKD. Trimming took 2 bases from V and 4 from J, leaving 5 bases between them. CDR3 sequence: CAISEDGYGYTF. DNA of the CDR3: TGTGCCATCAGTGAGGACGGCTATGGCTACACCTTC.

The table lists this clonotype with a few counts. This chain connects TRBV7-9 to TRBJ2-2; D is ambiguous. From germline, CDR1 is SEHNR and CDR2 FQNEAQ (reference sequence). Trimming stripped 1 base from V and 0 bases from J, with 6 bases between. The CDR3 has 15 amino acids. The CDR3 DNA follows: TGTGCCAGCAGCTTAGTCTTGTCGAACACCGGGGAGCTGTTTTTT. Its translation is CASSLVLSNTGELFF.

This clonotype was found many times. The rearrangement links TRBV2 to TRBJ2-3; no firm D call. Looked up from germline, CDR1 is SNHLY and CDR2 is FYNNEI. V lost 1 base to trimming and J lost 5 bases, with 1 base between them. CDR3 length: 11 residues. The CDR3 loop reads CASSEGDTQYF. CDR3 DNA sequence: TGTGCCAGCAGTGAAGGAGATACGCAGTATTTT.

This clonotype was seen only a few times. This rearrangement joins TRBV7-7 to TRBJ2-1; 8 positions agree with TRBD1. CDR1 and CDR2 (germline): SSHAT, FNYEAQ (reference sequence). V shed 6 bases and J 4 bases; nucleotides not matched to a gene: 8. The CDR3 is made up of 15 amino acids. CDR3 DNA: TGTGCCAGCAGTTTGGACAGGGCCGAGTACAATGAGCAGTTCTTC. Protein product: CASSLDRAEYNEQFF.

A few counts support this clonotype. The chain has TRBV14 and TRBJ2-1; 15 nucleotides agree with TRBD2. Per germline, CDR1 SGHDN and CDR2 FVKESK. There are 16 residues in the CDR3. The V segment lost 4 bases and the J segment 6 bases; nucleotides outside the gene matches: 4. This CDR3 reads CASSLRTSGGANEQFF. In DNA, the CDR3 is TGTGCCAGCAGCCTAAGGACTAGCGGGGGGGCCAATGAGCAGTTCTTC. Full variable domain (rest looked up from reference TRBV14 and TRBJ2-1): EAGVTQFPSHSVIEKGQTVTLRCDPISGHDNLYWYRRVMGKEIKFLLHFVKESKQDESGMPNNRFLAERTGGTYSTLKVQPAELEDSGVYFCASSLRTSGGANEQFFGPGTRLTVL.

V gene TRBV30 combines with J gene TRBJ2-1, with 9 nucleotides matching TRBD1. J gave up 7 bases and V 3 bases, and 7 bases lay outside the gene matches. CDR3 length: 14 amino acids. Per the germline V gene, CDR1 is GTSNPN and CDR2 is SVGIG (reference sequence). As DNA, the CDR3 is TGTGCCTGGAGCTCTATGGGGACAGGGAATGAGCAGTTCTTC. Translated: CAWSSMGTGNEQFF.

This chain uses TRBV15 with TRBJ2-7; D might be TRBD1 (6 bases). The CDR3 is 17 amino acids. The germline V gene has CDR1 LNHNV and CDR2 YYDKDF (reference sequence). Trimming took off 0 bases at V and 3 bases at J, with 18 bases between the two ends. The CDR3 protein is CATSRDLDLARGYEQYF. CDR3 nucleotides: TGTGCCACCAGCAGAGATCTCGATTTGGCCAGGGGCTACGAGCAGTACTTC.

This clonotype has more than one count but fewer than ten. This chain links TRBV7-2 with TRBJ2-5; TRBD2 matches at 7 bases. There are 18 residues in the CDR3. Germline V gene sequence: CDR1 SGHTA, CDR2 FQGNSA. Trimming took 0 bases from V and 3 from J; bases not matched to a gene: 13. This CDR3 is CASSLAGSGRSWKETQYF. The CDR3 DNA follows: TGTGCCAGCAGCTTAGCGGGTAGCGGGCGCTCTTGGAAAGAGACCCAGTACTTC. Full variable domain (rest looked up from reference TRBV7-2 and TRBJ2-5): GAGVSQSPSNKVTEKGKDVELRCDPISGHTALYWYRQSLGQGLEFLIYFQGNSAPDKSGLPSDRFSAERTGGSVSTLTIQRTQQEDSAVYLCASSLAGSGRSWKETQYFGPGTRLLVL.

The DNA for the CDR3 is TGCGCCAGCAGTTGGGATCTAAAGGGGGAAAAACTGTTTTTT. It codes for CASSWDLKGEKLFF. The rearrangement joins TRBV5-1 to TRBJ1-4, with a possible D match to TRBD1 (5 bases). The germline V gene has CDR1 SGHRS and CDR2 YFSETQ. Trimming cost V 5 bases and J 8 bases, with 16 bases left between them. The CDR3 has 14 residues.

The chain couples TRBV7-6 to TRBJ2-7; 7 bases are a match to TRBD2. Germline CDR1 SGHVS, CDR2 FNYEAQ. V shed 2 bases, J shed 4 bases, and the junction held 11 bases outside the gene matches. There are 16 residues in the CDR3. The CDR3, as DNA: TGTGCCAGCAGCTTAACCGTGGCGGGGGAGATTTACGAGCAGTACTTC. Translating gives CASSLTVAGEIYEQYF.

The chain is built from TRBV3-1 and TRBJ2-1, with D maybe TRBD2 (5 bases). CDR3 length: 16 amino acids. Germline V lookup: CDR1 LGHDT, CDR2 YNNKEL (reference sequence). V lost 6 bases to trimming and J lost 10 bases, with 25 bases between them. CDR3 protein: CASSLPTPAAIHEQFF. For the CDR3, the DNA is TGTGCCAGCAGTCTGCCGACACCAGCGGCCATACACGAGCAGTTCTTC.

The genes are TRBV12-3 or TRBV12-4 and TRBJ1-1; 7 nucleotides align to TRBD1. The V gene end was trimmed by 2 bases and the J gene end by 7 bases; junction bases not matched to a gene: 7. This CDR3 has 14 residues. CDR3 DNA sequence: TGTGCCAGCAGTTTAAACCAGGGGGACCTTGAAGCTTTCTTT. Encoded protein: CASSLNQGDLEAFF.

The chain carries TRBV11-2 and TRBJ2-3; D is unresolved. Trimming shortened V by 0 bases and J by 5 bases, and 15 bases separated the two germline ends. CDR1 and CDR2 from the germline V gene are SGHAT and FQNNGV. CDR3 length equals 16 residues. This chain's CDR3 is CASSLDFGAALDTQYF. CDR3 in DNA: TGTGCCAGCAGCTTAGACTTTGGCGCGGCCTTAGATACGCAGTATTTT.